This entry features one T cell receptor (beta chain) sequence. Its antigen is undetermined. MiXCR, run by TCRdb on the 5' RACE reads, gives a single entry per CDR3 protein. The sample holds roughly 40,000 distinct CDR3 sequences, 6% to 7% seen once. The source of the sample is a study of T-cell memory formation after mild COVID-19. The wider study: There were largely donor-specific TCR clusters. Study-wide points: CD4+ contracting clones lay mainly in CM and EM, CD8+ ones in EMRA. The appearance of some responding clones in pre-infection memory suggested that cross-reactive memory joined. A second wave of clones peaked on day 37, and their SARS-CoV-2 specificity went unconfirmed.

The CDR3 totals 15 residues. Germline V gene lookup returns CDR1 MNHEY and CDR2 SVGAGI. V gave up 4 bases and J gave up 0 bases, with 13 bases separating them. This chain joins TRBV6-5 and TRBJ2-7, with D perhaps matching TRBD1 (6 bases). This receptor was identified in an adult who had mild COVID-19 (a few samples of this study predate the infection). Cell type and time point are not known. Material for sequencing was PBMCs or a T cell subset sorted from them (not recorded which). In DNA form, the CDR3 reads TGTGCCAGCAGTTTGGAGGACAGCAGCTCCTACGAGCAGTACTTC. Encoded protein: CASSLEDSSSYEQYF.